This TCR beta chain was obtained from a study of shared clonotypes between healthy human individuals. Findings of the study overall: On the whole, naive subsets had larger estimated richness than memory subsets had.

Per germline, CDR1 MNHEY and CDR2 SVGAGI. The J segment lost 2 bases and the V segment lost 5 bases, leaving 6 bases of the junction unmatched. CDR3 length: 14 amino acids. The table came from immunoSEQ multiplex PCR; TCRdb's copy has only in-frame clones and leaves some out. The sample yields roughly 2,500,000 clones, approximately 94% seen once. Comments on this clone: Antigen specificity is unknown.

The chain links TRBV6-5 to TRBJ2-7; 7 bases are shared with TRBD1. The origin of this receptor is a man between 18 and 29 years old in good health. Some clones in this sample may be carry-over from other donors' samples. The sequencing sample was made of naive CD4+ T cells from PBMCs. Documented subset: CD45RA+ positively selected. Here the CDR3 reads CASSTRDSPYEQYF. The CDR3, as DNA: TGTGCCAGCAGTACCCGGGACAGTCCCTACGAGCAGTACTTC.